Below, one T cell receptor (beta chain) is given with its context. No antigen is known for it. This sample was included in a study of T-cell reconstitution after alpha-beta-depleted transplantation in children. General study results and limits: Expanded clones from the graft, numbering several hundred, reportedly supplied alpha-beta T cells about two months after transplant.

Unique molecular identifiers featured in how the TCRbeta library was prepared. Each CDR3 protein gets one entry after TCRdb re-called the PCR reads with MiXCR. The sample yields 500,000 to 600,000 distinct CDR3 sequences, approximately 30% seen once. V dropped 0 bases and J dropped 2; count of bases not matched to a gene: 7. CDR1 and CDR2 (germline): DFQATT, SNEGSKA (reference sequence). The CDR3 has 16 amino acids. The chain joins TRBV20-1 to TRBJ2-1, with TRBD1 identical over 7 bases. The receptor's source is a boy in the first two years of life with Wiskott-Aldrich syndrome, due to receive a stem cell transplant. The sample consisted of PBMCs, taken before TCRalphabeta/CD19-depleted stem cell transplant. The CDR3 spells CSARDPDRAAYNEQFF. CDR3 sequence (DNA): TGCAGTGCTAGAGACCCCGACAGGGCAGCCTACAATGAGCAGTTCTTC.